This passage covers 5 T cell receptor beta chains from one sample sequenced in a study of blood T cell repertoires in COVID-19. Assay used: immunoSEQ multiplex PCR; TCRdb lists only in-frame clones, some missing. The data show about 70,000 clones, with around 87% seen just once and 9.5% to 13% held by the top ten. The sample consisted of peripheral blood. The receptors originated from a woman aged 18 to 35 with acute or convalescent COVID-19.

The V call is TRBV2, the J call TRBJ2-2, with 10 nucleotides matching TRBD2. V lost 6 bases, J lost 2 bases, and 9 bases stayed unmatched. CDR1 and CDR2 (germline): SNHLY, FYNNEI. The CDR3 covers 17 residues. For the CDR3, the DNA is TGTGCCAGCAGCCGAGGGTGGACTAGCGGAAACACCGGGGAGCTGTTTTTT. Residues: CASSRGWTSGNTGELFF. The variable domain in full, with the rest retrieved from reference TRBV2 and TRBJ2-2, is EPEVTQTPSHQVTQMGQEVILRCVPISNHLYFYWYRQILGQKVEFLVSFYNNEISEKSEIFDDQFSVERPDGSNFTLKIRSTKLEDSAMYFCASSRGWTSGNTGELFFGEGSRLTVL.

The V and J genes are TRBV6-5 and TRBJ1-1; 7 bases fit TRBD1. V gave up 2 bases and J gave up 11 bases; unmatched junction bases: 11. Per the germline V gene, CDR1 is MNHEY and CDR2 is SVGAGI. There are 14 residues in the CDR3. In DNA form, the CDR3 reads TGTGCCAGCAGTTACGCGACAGGGCAACAGTACGCTTTCTTT. Amino acid sequence: CASSYATGQQYAFF.

This chain connects TRBV18 to TRBJ2-5; 10 bases are shared with TRBD1. The germline V gene encodes CDR1 KGHSH and CDR2 LQKENI. Germline trimming cut 1 base from V and 2 bases from J; bases unmatched to any gene: 4. The CDR3 extends over 16 amino acids. The CDR3 bases are TGTGCCAGCTCACCACGGGGGACAGGGGATCAAGAGACCCAGTACTTC. As protein: CASSPRGTGDQETQYF.

The rearrangement uses TRBV10-2 and TRBJ2-3; possibly TRBD1 for D (6 bases). Trimming stripped 8 bases from V and 2 bases from J, with 8 bases between. The CDR3 has 12 residues. Per the germline V gene, CDR1 is WSHSY and CDR2 is SAAADI. For the CDR3, the DNA is TGCGCCAGCGGGGGCGACACAGATACGCAGTATTTT. This sequence encodes CASGGDTDTQYF.

The chain joins TRBV19 to TRBJ1-1; D is undetermined. CDR1 is LNHDA and CDR2 is SQIVND in the germline V gene (reference sequence). Trimming took off 3 bases at V and 1 base at J, with 6 bases between the two ends. This CDR3 contains 13 residues. DNA for the CDR3: TGTGCCAGTAGTATTGGTAGGAACACTGAAGCTTTCTTT. This sequence encodes CASSIGRNTEAFF.